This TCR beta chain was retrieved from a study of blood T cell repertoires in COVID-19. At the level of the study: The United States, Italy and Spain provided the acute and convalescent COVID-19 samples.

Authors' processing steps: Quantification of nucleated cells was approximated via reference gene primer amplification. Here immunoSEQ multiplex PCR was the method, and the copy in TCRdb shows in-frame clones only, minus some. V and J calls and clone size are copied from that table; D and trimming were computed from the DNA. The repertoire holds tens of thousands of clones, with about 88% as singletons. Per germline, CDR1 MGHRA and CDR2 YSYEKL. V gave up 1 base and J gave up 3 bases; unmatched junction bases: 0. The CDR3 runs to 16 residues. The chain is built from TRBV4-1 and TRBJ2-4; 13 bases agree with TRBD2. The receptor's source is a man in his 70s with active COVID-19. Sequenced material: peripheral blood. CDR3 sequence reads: CASSQGTSGGKNIQYF. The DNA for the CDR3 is TGCGCCAGCAGCCAAGGGACTAGCGGGGGCAAAAACATTCAGTACTTC.